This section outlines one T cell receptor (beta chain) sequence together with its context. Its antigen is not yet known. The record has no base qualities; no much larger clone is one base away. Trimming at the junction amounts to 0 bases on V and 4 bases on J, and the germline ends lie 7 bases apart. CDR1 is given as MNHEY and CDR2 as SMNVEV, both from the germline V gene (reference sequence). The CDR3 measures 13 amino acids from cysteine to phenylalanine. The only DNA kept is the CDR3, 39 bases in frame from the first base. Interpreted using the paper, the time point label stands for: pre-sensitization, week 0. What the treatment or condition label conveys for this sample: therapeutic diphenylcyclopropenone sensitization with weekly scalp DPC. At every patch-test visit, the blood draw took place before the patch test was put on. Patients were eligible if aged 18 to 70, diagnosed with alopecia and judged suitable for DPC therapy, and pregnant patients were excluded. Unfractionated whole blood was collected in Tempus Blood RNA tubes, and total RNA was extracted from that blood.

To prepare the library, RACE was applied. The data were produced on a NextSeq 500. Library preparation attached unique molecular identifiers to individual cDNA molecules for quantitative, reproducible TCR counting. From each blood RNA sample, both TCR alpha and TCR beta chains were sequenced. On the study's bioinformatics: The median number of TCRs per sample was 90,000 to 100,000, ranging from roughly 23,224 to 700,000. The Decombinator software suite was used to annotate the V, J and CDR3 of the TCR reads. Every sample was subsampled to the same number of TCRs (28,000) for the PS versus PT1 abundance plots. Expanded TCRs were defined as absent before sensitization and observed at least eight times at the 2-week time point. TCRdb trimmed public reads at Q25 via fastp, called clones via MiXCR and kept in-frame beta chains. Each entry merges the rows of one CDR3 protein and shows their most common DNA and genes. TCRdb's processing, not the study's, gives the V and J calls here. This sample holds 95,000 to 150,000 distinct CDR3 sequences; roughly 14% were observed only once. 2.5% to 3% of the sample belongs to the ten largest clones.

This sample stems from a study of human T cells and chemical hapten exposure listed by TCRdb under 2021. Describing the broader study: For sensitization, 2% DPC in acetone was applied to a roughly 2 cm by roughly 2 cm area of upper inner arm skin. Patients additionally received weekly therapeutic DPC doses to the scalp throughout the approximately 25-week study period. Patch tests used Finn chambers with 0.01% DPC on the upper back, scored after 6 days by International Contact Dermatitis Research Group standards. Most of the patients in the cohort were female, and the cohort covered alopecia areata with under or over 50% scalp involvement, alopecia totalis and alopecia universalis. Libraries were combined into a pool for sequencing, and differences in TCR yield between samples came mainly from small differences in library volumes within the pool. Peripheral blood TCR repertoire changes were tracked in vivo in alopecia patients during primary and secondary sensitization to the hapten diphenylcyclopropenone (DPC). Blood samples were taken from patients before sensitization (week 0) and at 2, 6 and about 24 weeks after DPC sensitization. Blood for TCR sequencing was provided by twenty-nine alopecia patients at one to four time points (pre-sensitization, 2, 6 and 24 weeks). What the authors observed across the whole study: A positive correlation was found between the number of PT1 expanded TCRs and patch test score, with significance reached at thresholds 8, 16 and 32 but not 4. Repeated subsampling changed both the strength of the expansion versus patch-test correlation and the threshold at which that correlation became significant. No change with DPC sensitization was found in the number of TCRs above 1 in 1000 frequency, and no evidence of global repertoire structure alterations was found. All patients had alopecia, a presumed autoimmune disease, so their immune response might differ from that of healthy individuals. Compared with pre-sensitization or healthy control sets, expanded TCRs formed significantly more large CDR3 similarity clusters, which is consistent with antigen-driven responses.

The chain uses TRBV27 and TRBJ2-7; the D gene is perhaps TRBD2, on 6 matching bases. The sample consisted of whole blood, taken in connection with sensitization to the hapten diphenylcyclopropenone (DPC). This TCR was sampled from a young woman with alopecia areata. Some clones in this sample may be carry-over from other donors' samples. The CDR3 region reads CASSLSGGYEQYF. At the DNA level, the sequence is TGTGCCAGCAGTTTATCGGGGGGATACGAGCAGTACTTC.